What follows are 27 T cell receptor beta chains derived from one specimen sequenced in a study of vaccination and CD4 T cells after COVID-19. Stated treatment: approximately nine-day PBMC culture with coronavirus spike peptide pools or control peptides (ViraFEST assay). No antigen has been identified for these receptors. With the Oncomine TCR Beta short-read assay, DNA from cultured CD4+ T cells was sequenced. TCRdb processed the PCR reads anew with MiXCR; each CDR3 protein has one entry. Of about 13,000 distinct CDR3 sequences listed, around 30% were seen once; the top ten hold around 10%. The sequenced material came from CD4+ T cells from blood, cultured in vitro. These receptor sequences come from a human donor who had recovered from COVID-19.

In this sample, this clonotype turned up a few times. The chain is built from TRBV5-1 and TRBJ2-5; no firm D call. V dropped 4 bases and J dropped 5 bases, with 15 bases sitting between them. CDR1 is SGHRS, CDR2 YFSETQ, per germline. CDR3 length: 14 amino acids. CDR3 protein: CASSPAATGETQYF. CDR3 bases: TGCGCCAGCAGCCCCGCCGCGACCGGGGAGACCCAGTACTTC.

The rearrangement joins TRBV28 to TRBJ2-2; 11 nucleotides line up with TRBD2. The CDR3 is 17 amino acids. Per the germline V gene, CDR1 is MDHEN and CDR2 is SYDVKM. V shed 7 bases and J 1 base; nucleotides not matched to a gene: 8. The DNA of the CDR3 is TGTGCCAGCACCGATCCGGGACTAGCGGAGAACACCGGGGAGCTGTTTTTT. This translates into CASTDPGLAENTGELFF.

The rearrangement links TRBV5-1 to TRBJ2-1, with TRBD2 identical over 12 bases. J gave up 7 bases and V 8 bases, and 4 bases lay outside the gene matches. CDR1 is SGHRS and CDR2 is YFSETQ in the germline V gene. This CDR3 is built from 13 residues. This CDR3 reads CASRLAGENEQFF. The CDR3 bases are TGCGCCAGTCGACTAGCGGGAGAAAATGAGCAGTTCTTC.

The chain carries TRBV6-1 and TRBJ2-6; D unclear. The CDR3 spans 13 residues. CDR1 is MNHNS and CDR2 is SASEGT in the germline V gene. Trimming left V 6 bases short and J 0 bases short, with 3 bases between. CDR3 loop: CASRSSGANVLTF. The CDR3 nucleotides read TGTGCCAGCAGATCCTCTGGGGCCAACGTCCTGACTTTC.

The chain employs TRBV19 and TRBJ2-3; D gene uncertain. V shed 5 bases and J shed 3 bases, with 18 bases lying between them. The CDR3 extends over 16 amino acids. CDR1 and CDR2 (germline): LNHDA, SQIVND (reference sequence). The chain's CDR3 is CASSGDSTPSTDTQYF. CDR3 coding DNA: TGTGCCAGTAGTGGCGACTCTACCCCATCTACAGATACGCAGTATTTT.

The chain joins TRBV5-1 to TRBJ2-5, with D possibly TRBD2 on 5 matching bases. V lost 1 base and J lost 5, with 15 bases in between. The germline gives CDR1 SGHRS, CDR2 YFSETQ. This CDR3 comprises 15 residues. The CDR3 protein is CASSLLARSEETQYF. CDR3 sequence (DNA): TGCGCCAGCAGCTTGTTAGCGCGGTCAGAGGAGACCCAGTACTTC.

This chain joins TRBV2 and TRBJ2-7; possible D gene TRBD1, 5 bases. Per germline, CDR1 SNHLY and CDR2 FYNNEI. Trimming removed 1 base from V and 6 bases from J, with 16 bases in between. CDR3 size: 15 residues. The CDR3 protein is CASSEEAGLDAEQYF. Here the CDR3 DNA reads TGTGCCAGCAGTGAAGAGGCAGGGCTTGACGCCGAGCAGTACTTC.

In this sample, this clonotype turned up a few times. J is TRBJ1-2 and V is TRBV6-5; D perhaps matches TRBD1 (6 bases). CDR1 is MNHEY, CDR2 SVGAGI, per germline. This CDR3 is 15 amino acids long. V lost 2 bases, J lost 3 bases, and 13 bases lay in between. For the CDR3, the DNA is TGTGCCAGCAGTTACCCAGGGGACGGGTACTATGGCTACACCTTC. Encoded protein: CASSYPGDGYYGYTF.

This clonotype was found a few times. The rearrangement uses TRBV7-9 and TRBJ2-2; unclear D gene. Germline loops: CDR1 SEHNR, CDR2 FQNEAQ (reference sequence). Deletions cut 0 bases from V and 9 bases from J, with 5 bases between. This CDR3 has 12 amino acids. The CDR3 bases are TGTGCCAGCAGCTTAGCGGGCCGGGAGCTGTTTTTT. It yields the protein CASSLAGRELFF.

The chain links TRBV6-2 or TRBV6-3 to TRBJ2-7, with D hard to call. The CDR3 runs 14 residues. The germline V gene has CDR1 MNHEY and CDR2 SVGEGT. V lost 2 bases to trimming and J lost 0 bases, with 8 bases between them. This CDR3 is CASSYRATSYEQYF. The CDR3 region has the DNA TGTGCCAGCAGTTACCGTGCCACCTCCTACGAGCAGTACTTC.

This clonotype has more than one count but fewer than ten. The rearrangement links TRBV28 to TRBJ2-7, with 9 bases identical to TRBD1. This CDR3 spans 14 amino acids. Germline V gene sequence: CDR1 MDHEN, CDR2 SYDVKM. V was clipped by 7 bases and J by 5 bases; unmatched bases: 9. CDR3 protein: CASTHRDRVDEQYF. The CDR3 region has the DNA TGTGCCAGCACCCACCGGGACAGGGTCGACGAGCAGTACTTC.

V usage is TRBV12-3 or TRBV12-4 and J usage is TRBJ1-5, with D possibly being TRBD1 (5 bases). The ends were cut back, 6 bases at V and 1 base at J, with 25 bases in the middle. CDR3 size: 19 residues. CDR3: CASSREWGRKGPSNQPQHF. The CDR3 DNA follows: TGTGCCAGCAGCCGAGAATGGGGGAGGAAGGGGCCCAGCAATCAGCCCCAGCATTTT.

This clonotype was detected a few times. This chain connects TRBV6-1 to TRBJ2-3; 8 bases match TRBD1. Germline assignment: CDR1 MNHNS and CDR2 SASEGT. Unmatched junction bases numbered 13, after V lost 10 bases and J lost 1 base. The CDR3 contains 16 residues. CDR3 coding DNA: TGTGCCATCCAGCCCGAGATGACAGGGGGCACAGATACGCAGTATTTT. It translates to CAIQPEMTGGTDTQYF.

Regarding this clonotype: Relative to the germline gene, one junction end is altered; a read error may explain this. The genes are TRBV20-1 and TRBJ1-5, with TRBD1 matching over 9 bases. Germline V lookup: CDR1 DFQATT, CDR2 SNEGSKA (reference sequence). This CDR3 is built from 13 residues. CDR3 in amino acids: CGARGTGNQPQHF. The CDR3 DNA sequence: TGCGGTGCTAGGGGGACAGGGAATCAGCCCCAGCATTTT.

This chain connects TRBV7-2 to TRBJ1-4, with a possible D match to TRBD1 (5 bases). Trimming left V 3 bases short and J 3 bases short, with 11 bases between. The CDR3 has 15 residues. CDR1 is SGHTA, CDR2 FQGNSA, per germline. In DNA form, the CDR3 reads TGTGCCAGCAGCTTTGGGATAGGGGCTAATGAAAAACTGTTTTTT. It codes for CASSFGIGANEKLFF.

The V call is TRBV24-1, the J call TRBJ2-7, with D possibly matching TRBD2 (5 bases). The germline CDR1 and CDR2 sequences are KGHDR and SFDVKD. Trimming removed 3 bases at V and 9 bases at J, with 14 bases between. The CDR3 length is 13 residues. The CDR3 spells CATSDPGVKGQYF. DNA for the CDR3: TGTGCCACCAGTGATCCCGGGGTTAAGGGGCAGTACTTC.

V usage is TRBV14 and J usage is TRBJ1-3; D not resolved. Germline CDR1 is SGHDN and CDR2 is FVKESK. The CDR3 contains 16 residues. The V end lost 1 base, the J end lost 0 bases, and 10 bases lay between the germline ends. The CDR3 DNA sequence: TGTGCCAGCAGCCAAGGACGATTAGCCTCTGGAAACACCATATATTTT. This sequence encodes CASSQGRLASGNTIYF.

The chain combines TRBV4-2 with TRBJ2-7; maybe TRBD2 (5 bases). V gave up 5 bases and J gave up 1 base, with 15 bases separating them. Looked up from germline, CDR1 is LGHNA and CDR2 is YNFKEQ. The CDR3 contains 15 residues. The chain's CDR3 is CASSELGERSYEQYF. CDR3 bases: TGTGCCAGCAGCGAGCTAGGTGAGCGGTCCTACGAGCAGTACTTC.

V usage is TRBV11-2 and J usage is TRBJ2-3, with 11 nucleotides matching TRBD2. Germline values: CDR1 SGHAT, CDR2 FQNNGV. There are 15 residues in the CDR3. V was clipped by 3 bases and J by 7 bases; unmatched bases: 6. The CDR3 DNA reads TGTGCCAGCAGCTTTTTGGCTAGCGGGAGGAATACGCAGTATTTT. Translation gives CASSFLASGRNTQYF.

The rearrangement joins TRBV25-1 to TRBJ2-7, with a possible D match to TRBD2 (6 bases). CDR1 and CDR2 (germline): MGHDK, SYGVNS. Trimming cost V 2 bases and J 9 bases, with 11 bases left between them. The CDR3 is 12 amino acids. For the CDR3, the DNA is TGTGCCAGCAGTGAAGCCGGGGGTCTGCAGTACTTC. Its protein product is CASSEAGGLQYF.

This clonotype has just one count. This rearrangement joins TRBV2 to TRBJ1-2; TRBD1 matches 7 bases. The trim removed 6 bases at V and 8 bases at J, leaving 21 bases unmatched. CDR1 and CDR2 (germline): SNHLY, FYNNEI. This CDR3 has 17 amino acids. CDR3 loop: CASRGVWVQGLTRGYTF. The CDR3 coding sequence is TGTGCCAGCAGGGGTGTATGGGTACAGGGGTTGACGCGCGGCTACACCTTC.

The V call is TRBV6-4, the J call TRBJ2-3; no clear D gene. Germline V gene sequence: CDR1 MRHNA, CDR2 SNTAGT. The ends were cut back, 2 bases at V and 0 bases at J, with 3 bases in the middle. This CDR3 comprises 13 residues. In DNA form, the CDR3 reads TGTGCCAGCAGTGACGGGAGCACAGATACGCAGTATTTT. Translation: CASSDGSTDTQYF.

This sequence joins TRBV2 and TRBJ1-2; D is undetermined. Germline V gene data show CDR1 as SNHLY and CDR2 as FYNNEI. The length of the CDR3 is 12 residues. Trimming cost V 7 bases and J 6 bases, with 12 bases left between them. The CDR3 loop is CASILEKDGYTF. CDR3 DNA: TGTGCCAGCATCCTGGAGAAGGATGGCTACACCTTC. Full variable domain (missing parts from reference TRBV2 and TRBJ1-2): EPEVTQTPSHQVTQMGQEVILRCVPISNHLYFYWYRQILGQKVEFLVSFYNNEISEKSEIFDDQFSVERPDGSNFTLKIRSTKLEDSAMYFCASILEKDGYTFGSGTRLTVV.

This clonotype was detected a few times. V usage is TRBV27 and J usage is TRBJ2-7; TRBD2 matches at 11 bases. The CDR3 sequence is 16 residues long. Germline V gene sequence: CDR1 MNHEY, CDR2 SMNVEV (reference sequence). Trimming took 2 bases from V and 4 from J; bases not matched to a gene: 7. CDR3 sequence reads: CASSLGPSGRNYEQYF. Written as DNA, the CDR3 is TGTGCCAGCAGTTTAGGTCCTAGCGGGAGGAATTACGAGCAGTACTTC.

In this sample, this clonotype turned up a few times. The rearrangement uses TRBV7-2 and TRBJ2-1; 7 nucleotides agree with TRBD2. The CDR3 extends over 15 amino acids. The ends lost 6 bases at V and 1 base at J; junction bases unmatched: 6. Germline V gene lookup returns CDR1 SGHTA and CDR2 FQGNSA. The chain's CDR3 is CASSLGAGSYNEQFF. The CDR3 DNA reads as TGTGCCAGCAGTTTGGGAGCGGGATCCTACAATGAGCAGTTCTTC. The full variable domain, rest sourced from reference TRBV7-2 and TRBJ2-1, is GAGVSQSPSNKVTEKGKDVELRCDPISGHTALYWYRQSLGQGLEFLIYFQGNSAPDKSGLPSDRFSAERTGGSVSTLTIQRTQQEDSAVYLCASSLGAGSYNEQFFGPGTRLTVL.

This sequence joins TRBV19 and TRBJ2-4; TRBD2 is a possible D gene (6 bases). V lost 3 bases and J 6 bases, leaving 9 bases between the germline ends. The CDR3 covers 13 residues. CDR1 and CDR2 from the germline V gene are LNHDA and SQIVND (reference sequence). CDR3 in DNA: TGTGCCAGTAGTATTTGGCGGGGAAACATTCAGTACTTC. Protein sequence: CASSIWRGNIQYF. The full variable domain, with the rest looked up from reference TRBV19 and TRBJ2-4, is DGGITQSPKYLFRKEGQNVTLSCEQNLNHDAMYWYRQDPGQGLRLIYYSQIVNDFQKGDIAEGYSVSREKKESFPLTVTSAQKNPTAFYLCASSIWRGNIQYFGAGTRLSVL.

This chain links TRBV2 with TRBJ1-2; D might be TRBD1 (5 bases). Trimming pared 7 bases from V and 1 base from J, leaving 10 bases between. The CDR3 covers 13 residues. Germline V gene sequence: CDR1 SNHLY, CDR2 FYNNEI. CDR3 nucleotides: TGTGCCAGCACAGGGCAAGTTAACTATGGCTACACCTTC. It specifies CASTGQVNYGYTF.